One and the same sample provided the 8 T cell receptor beta chains below, sequenced in a study of blood T cell repertoires in COVID-19. Profiling relied on immunoSEQ multiplex PCR, and the TCRdb table lists in-frame clones only, not all of them. The repertoire consists of about 260,000 clones, with 88% occurring once and the leading ten covering around 0.7%. Sequencing was performed on peripheral blood. These receptor sequences come from a human donor in a cohort sampled during active COVID-19.

The chain carries TRBV6-5 and TRBJ1-4; D perhaps matches TRBD1 (6 bases). The germline gives CDR1 MNHEY, CDR2 SVGAGI. Deletions cut 5 bases from V and 8 bases from J, with 15 bases between. This CDR3 is 14 amino acids long. The CDR3 spells CASSPWDTREKLFF. The CDR3 bases are TGTGCCAGCAGTCCATGGGACACCCGGGAAAAACTGTTTTTT.

This chain links TRBV12-3 or TRBV12-4 with TRBJ2-7; D possibly corresponds to TRBD2 (6 bases). V was pared by 5 bases and J by 6 bases, with 14 bases between. CDR3 length equals 13 residues. The CDR3 loop reads CASSLTSFLEQYF. Here the CDR3 DNA reads TGTGCCAGCAGTCTCACTAGCTTCCTCGAGCAGTACTTC.

The chain joins TRBV18 to TRBJ1-2, with TRBD1 matching over 12 bases. The CDR3 has 17 amino acids. In germline, CDR1 is KGHSH, CDR2 LQKENI. The V and J ends lost 3 bases and 5 bases, in that order; junction bases with no gene match: 10. The CDR3 nucleotides are TGTGCCAGCTCACCTGGGACGGGACAGGGGGCGAGATATGGCTACACCTTC. Amino acids: CASSPGTGQGARYGYTF.

This chain connects TRBV9 to TRBJ1-4; the match to TRBD1 covers 11 bases. The junction had 5 bases not matched to a gene; V was cut back by 3 bases and J by 4 bases. Germline values: CDR1 SGDLS, CDR2 YYNGEE. The CDR3 runs 16 residues. The CDR3 protein is CASSDRDRGINEKLFF. Written as DNA, the CDR3 is TGTGCCAGCAGCGACAGGGACAGGGGGATTAATGAAAAACTGTTTTTT.

The V and J genes are TRBV25-1 and TRBJ1-1; 7 positions agree with TRBD1. The germline V gene has CDR1 MGHDK and CDR2 SYGVNS. Unmatched junction bases numbered 6, after V lost 10 bases and J lost 1 base. The CDR3 is made up of 13 amino acids. CDR3 in DNA: TGTGCCACAACAGGGGCGACGAACACTGAAGCTTTCTTT. It translates to CATTGATNTEAFF.

The rearrangement joins TRBV5-1 to TRBJ2-1, with 7 positions matching TRBD2. The junction had 7 bases not matched to a gene; V was cut back by 3 bases and J by 10 bases. Germline lookup yields CDR1 SGHRS and CDR2 YFSETQ. CDR3 length: 13 amino acids. The CDR3 DNA follows: TGCGCCAGCAGCTCAGAGGGGAGGGAGGAGCAGTTCTTC. Translating it yields CASSSEGREEQFF.

V gene TRBV10-3 combines with J gene TRBJ2-7; D is undetermined. CDR1 and CDR2 from the germline V gene are ENHRY and SYGVKD. V gave up 1 base and J gave up 7 bases, with 8 bases separating them. There are 12 residues in the CDR3. The CDR3 region has the DNA TGTGCCATCAGTGAGTATTCCCGGGAGCAGTACTTC. Translated, it gives CAISEYSREQYF.

CDR3 sequence: CAGGVPQHF. The CDR3 DNA reads as TGTGCCGGAGGGGTGCCCCAGCATTTT. The rearrangement links TRBV15 to TRBJ1-5; D might be TRBD1 (5 bases). The CDR3 runs 9 residues. Germline V CDR1 and CDR2: LNHNV, YYDKDF (reference sequence). The germline V and J ends were trimmed by 11 bases and 9 bases, with 8 bases remaining between them.